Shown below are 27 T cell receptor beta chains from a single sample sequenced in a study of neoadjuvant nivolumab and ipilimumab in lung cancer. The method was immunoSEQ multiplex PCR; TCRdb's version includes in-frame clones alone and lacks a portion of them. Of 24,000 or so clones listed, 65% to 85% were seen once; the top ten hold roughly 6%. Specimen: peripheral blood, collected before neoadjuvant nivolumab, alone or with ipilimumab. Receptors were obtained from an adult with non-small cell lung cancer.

Here the CDR3 DNA reads TGTGCCACCAGCAGAGATTTTATTGGACAGAGTGGGACCCAGTACTTC. Protein product: CATSRDFIGQSGTQYF. The rearrangement uses TRBV15 and TRBJ2-5; perhaps TRBD1 as D (6 bases). From germline, CDR1 is LNHNV and CDR2 YYDKDF (reference sequence). The germline V and J ends were trimmed by 0 bases and 7 bases, with 18 bases remaining between them. The CDR3 has 16 amino acids.

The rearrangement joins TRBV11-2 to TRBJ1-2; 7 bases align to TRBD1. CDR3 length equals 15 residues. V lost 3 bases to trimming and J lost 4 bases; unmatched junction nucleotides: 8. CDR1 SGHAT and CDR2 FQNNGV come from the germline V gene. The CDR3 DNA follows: TGTGCCAGCAGCTTGATGGGCAGGGGGATCTATGGCTACACCTTC. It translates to CASSLMGRGIYGYTF.

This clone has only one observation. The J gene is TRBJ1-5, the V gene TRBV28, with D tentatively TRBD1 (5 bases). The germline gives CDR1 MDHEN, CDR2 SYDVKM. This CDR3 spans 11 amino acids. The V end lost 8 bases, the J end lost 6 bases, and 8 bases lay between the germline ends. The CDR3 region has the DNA TGTGCCAGCGGGGGGGTTCAGCCCCAGCATTTT. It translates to CASGGVQPQHF.

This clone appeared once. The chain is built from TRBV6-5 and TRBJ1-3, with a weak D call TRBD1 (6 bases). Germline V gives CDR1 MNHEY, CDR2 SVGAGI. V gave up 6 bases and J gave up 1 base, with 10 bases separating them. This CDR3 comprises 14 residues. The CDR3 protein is CASRSQGSGNTIYF. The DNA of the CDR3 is TGTGCCAGCAGGTCACAGGGATCTGGAAACACCATATATTTT.

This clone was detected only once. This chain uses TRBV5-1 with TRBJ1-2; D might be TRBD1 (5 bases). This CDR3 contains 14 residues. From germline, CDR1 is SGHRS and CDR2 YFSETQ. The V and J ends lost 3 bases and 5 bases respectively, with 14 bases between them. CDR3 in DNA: TGCGCCAGCAGCTCCTCGACAGCCCTATATGGCTACACCTTC. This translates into CASSSSTALYGYTF.

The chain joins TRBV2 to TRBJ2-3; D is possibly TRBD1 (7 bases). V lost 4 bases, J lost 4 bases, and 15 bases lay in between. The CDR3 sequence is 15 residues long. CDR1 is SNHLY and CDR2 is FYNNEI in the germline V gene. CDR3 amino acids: CASSVTGQRADTQYF. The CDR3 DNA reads TGTGCCAGCAGTGTCACGGGACAGCGGGCAGATACGCAGTATTTT.

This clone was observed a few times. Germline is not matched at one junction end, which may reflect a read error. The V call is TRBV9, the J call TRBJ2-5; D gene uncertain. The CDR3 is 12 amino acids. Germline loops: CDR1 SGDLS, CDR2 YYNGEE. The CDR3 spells CASSVDQETQYF. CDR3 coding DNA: TGTGCCAGCAGCGTAGACCAGGAGACCCAGTACTTC.

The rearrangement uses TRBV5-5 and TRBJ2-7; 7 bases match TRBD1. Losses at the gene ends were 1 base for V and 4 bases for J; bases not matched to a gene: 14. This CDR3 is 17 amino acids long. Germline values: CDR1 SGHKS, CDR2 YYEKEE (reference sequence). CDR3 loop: CASSLLGTEPLEYEQYF. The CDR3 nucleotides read TGTGCCAGCAGCTTGTTGGGGACAGAACCCTTGGAATACGAGCAGTACTTC.

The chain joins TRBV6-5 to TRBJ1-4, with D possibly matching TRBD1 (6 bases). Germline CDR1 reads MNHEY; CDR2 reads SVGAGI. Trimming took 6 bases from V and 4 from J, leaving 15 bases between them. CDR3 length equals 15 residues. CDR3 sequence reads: CASRQDSTLNEKLFF. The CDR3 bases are TGTGCCAGCAGGCAGGACAGCACCCTTAATGAAAAACTGTTTTTT.

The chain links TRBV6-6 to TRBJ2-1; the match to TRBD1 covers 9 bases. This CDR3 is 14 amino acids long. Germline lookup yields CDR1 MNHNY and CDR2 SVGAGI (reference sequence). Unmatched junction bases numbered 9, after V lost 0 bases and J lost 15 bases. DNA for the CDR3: TGTGCCAGCAGTTACTCTGGGACAGGGTCCTCCCCGTTCTTC. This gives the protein CASSYSGTGSSPFF.

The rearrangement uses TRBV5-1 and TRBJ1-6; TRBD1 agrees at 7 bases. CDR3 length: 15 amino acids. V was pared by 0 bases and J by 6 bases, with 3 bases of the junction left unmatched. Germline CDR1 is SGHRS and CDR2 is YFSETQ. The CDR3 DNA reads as TGCGCCAGCAGCTTGGCGCAGGGGGGTAATTCACCCCTCCACTTT. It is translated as CASSLAQGGNSPLHF.

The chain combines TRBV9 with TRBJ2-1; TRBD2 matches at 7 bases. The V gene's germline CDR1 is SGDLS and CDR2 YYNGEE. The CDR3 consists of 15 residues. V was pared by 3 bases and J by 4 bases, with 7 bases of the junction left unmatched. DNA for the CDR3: TGTGCCAGCAGCGCCCGGGACTACCCTTACAATGAGCAGTTCTTC. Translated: CASSARDYPYNEQFF.

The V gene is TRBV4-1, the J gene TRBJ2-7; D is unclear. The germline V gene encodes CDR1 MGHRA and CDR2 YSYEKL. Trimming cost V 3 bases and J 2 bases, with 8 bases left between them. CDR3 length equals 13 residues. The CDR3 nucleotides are TGCGCCAGCAGCCAGACCCCGACCTACGAGCAGTACTTC. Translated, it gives CASSQTPTYEQYF.

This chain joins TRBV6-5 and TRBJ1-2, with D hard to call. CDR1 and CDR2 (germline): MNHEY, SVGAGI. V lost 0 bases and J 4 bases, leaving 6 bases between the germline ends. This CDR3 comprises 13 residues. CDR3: CASSYSNGYGYTF. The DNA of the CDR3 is TGTGCCAGCAGTTACTCGAACGGCTATGGCTACACCTTC.

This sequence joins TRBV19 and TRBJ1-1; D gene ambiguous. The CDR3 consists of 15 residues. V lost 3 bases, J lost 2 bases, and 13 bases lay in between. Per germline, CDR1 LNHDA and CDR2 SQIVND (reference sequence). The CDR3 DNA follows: TGTGCCAGTAGTATGGGTCTTGTGGGAAACACTGAAGCTTTCTTT. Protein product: CASSMGLVGNTEAFF.

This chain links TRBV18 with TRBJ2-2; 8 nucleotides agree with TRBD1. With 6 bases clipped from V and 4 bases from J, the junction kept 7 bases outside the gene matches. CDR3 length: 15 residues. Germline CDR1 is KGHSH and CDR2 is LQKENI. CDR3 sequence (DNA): TGTGCCAGCTCCCCTGGACAGGGCGGCACCGGGGAGCTGTTTTTT. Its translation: CASSPGQGGTGELFF.

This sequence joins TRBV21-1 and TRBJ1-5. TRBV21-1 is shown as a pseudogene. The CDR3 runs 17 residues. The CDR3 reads CASSLGGWTKSNQPQHF. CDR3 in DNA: TGTGCCAGCAGCCTGGGCGGGTGGACAAAGAGCAATCAGCCCCAGCATTTT.

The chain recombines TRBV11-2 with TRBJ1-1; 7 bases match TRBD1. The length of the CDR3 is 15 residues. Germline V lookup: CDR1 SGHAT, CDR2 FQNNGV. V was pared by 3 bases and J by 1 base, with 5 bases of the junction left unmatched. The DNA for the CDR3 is TGTGCCAGCAGCTTTCAAAGGACAGGGAACACTGAAGCTTTCTTT. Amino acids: CASSFQRTGNTEAFF.

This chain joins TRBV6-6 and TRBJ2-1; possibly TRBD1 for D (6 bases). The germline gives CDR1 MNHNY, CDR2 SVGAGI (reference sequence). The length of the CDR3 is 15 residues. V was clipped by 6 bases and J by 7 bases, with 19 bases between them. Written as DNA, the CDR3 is TGTGCCAGCAGACAAAGACAGGTCTCTGAAAATGAGCAGTTCTTC. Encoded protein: CASRQRQVSENEQFF.

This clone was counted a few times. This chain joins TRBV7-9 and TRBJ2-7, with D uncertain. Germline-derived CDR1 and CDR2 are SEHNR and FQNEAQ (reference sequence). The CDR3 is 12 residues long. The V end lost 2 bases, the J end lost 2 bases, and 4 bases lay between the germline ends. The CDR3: CASSLQAYEQYF. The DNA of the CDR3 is TGTGCCAGCAGCTTACAGGCCTACGAGCAGTACTTC.

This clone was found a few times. DNA of the CDR3: TGTGCCAGCAGCCCGAGGACAGGGATGGGAAACACCATATATTTT. It is translated as CASSPRTGMGNTIYF. V is TRBV9 and J is TRBJ1-3; 8 positions match TRBD1. CDR1 and CDR2 from the germline V gene are SGDLS and YYNGEE. The V segment lost 4 bases and the J segment 4 bases; nucleotides outside the gene matches: 7. CDR3 length: 15 amino acids.

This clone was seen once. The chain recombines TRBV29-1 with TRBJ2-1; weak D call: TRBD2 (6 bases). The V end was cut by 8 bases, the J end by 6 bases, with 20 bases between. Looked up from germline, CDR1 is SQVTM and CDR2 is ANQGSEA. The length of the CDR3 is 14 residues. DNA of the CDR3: TGCAGCTTACGCCGGGACTCCTCTTCCAATGAGCAGTTCTTC. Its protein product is CSLRRDSSSNEQFF.

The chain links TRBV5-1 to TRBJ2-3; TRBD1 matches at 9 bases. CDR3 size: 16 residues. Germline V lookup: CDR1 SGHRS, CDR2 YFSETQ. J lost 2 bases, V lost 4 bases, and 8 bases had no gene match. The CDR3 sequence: CASSRFRDRDTDTQYF. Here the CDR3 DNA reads TGCGCCAGCAGCAGGTTCCGGGACAGGGACACAGATACGCAGTATTTT.

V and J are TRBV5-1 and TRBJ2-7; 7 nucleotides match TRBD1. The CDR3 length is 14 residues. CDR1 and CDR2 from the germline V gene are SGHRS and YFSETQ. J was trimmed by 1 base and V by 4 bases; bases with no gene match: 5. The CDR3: CASSTTGDSYEQYF. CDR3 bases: TGCGCCAGCAGCACCACAGGGGATTCCTACGAGCAGTACTTC.

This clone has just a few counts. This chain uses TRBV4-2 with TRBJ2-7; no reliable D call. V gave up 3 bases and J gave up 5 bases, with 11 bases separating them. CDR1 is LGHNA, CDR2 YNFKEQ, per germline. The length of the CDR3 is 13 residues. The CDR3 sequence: CASSHSLEDEQYF. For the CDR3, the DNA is TGTGCCAGCAGCCACTCCCTCGAGGACGAGCAGTACTTC.

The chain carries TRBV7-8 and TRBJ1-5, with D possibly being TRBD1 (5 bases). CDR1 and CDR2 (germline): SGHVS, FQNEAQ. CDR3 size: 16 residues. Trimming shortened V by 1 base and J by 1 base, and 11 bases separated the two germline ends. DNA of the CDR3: TGTGCCAGCAGCTTAGGGGGGTTGAGAAGCAATCAGCCCCAGCATTTT. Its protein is CASSLGGLRSNQPQHF.

CDR3 in amino acids: CATKENTEAFF. CDR3 coding DNA: TGTGCCACGAAAGAGAACACTGAAGCTTTCTTT. This rearrangement joins TRBV19 to TRBJ1-1; no clear D gene. Germline CDR1 is LNHDA and CDR2 is SQIVND (reference sequence). CDR3 length: 11 amino acids. V lost 10 bases to trimming and J lost 1 base, with 7 bases between them.